This T cell receptor (beta chain) appears in the sequencing data of a study of blood T cell repertoires in COVID-19. The V gene lost 5 bases and the J gene lost 2 bases, with 4 bases spanning the gap. The germline V gene encodes CDR1 MDHEN and CDR2 SYDVKM. This CDR3 is built from 11 residues. Sequenced by immunoSEQ multiplex PCR; TCRdb stores in-frame clones only, minus some. This sample has some 300,000 clones; 90% occur once, and the top ten carry roughly 5.9%. The receptor's source is a woman aged 45 to 65 with COVID-19, enrolled during active disease. The sample taken for sequencing was peripheral blood. The chain carries TRBV28 and TRBJ2-7; D call uncertain. The CDR3 nucleotides read TGTGCCAGCAGTCTAGCCTACGAGCAGTACTTC. Protein product: CASSLAYEQYF.